This T cell receptor beta chain originates from a study of cytomegalovirus exposure and HLA in healthy donors. General study results and limits: Cytomegalovirus association was listed for 164 TCR beta chains.

The CDR3 sequence is 15 residues long. V trimming: 1 base; J trimming: 3 bases; junction bases outside the gene matches: 3. Germline loops: CDR1 SGHNT, CDR2 YYREEE (reference sequence). Here immunoSEQ multiplex PCR was the method, and the copy in TCRdb shows in-frame clones only, minus some. This sample yields some 140,000 clones, of which almost 85% are seen a single time; about 27% belongs to the top ten. To note about this clone: The antigen is undetermined. The likely explanation is a read error, given a far larger clone one base away.

The clonotype originates from a man aged 30-40 years in good health and CMV-seropositive. The chain recombines TRBV5-4 with TRBJ2-7, with 11 bases identical to TRBD1. The sample was PBMCs. The CDR3 reads CASSLSGQGVYEQYF. CDR3 nucleotide sequence: TGTGCCAGCAGCTTGTCGGGACAGGGGGTCTACGAGCAGTACTTC. The full variable domain, in which reference TRBV5-4 and TRBJ2-7 provide the parts outside the CDR3, is ETGVTQSPTHLIKTRGQQVTLRCSSQSGHNTVSWYQQALGQGPQFIFQYYREEENGRGNFPPRFSGLQFPNYSSELNVNALELDDSALYLCASSLSGQGVYEQYFGPGTRLTVT.